Listed here are 19 T cell receptor beta chains from one sample, sequenced in a study of CD8 T cells in ankylosing spondylitis. Their recognized antigens are unknown. Each CDR3 protein gets one entry after TCRdb re-called the 5' RACE reads with MiXCR. The repertoire holds more than 500,000 distinct CDR3 sequences, with 5.3% as singletons. The study's findings and limits: Seemingly characteristic of ankylosing spondylitis blood was a TCR beta motif consisting of fewer than 10 highly homologous variants.

The sequenced sample consisted of blood, either unsorted or a sorted T cell fraction (not recorded which). The receptors originated from a male donor with ankylosing spondylitis.

In its sample, this clonotype was seen many times. The gene calls are TRBV7-9 and TRBJ2-2, with D tentatively TRBD2 (6 bases). The CDR3 is 14 residues long. CDR1 and CDR2 (germline): SEHNR, FQNEAQ (reference sequence). V was trimmed by 3 bases and J by 3 bases, leaving 8 bases between them. CDR3 residues: CASSFGGYTGELFF. The CDR3 DNA reads TGTGCCAGCAGCTTTGGAGGGTACACCGGGGAGCTGTTTTTT.

At least ten counts were recorded for this clonotype. The V gene is TRBV28, the J gene TRBJ2-3, with 9 bases lining up with TRBD1. The V gene's germline CDR1 is MDHEN and CDR2 SYDVKM. Trimming at V came to 6 bases and at J to 5 bases, leaving 9 bases not matched to a gene. The length of the CDR3 is 15 residues. This chain's CDR3 is CASRAPGTGLDTQYF. CDR3 DNA sequence: TGTGCCAGCAGGGCCCCCGGGACAGGGTTAGATACGCAGTATTTT.

Many counts were recorded for this clonotype. The genes are TRBV10-3 and TRBJ2-5; 8 nucleotides match TRBD2. The length of the CDR3 is 15 residues. V lost 5 bases and J lost 3; bases outside the gene matches: 8. Germline V lookup: CDR1 ENHRY, CDR2 SYGVKD. CDR3 in amino acids: CAISTTGTREETQYF. CDR3 sequence (DNA): TGTGCCATCAGTACTACCGGGACTAGGGAAGAGACCCAGTACTTC.

This clonotype was seen many times. The chain links TRBV5-1 to TRBJ1-4; 7 bases agree with TRBD1. Germline lookup yields CDR1 SGHRS and CDR2 YFSETQ. The CDR3 is 15 amino acids. After removal of 4 bases from V and 0 bases from J, the junction contained 3 bases not matched to a gene. The CDR3 DNA reads TGCGCCAGCAGCCAAGGGACAGCAACTAATGAAAAACTGTTTTTT. It specifies CASSQGTATNEKLFF.

This clonotype was seen many times. J is TRBJ2-2 and V is TRBV3-1; D gene ambiguous. The CDR3 has 15 amino acids. The germline gives CDR1 LGHDT, CDR2 YNNKEL (reference sequence). V was trimmed by 2 bases and J by 4 bases, leaving 11 bases between them. CDR3 in amino acids: CASSQSELGTGELFF. In DNA, the CDR3 is TGTGCCAGCAGCCAATCAGAGCTTGGCACCGGGGAGCTGTTTTTT.

This clonotype was detected ten times or more. V and J are TRBV20-1 and TRBJ2-5; 10 nucleotides match TRBD2. This CDR3 region has 17 residues. The V gene's germline CDR1 is DFQATT and CDR2 SNEGSKA (reference sequence). Trimming at V came to 1 base and at J to 4 bases, leaving 12 bases not matched to a gene. CDR3 amino acids: CSARVASGRGRRETQYF. DNA of the CDR3: TGCAGTGCTAGAGTAGCTAGCGGGAGAGGACGAAGAGAGACCCAGTACTTC.

This clonotype was found many times. The chain couples TRBV20-1 to TRBJ1-2; TRBD1 matches 7 bases. Trimming at V came to 2 bases and at J to 8 bases, leaving 8 bases not matched to a gene. Germline V lookup: CDR1 DFQATT, CDR2 SNEGSKA (reference sequence). The CDR3 is made up of 13 amino acids. CDR3 in amino acids: CSARNYGTDGYTF. The CDR3 nucleotides are TGCAGTGCTAGAAATTACGGGACAGACGGCTACACCTTC.

This clonotype was counted a few times. The chain recombines TRBV7-8 with TRBJ2-2; possibly TRBD1 for D (5 bases). Germline CDR1 is SGHVS and CDR2 is FQNEAQ. V was shortened by 2 bases and J by 5 bases, with 9 bases between the two germline ends. The CDR3 covers 14 residues. As DNA, the CDR3 is TGTGCCAGCAGCTTATTCGCAGGGACCGGGGAGCTGTTTTTT. Its protein product is CASSLFAGTGELFF.

The sample holds one count of this clonotype. The chain uses TRBV3-1 and TRBJ2-1, with D possibly called TRBD1 or TRBD2 (5 bases each). CDR1 and CDR2 (germline): LGHDT, YNNKEL (reference sequence). The CDR3 contains 16 residues. The V gene lost 7 bases and the J gene lost 1 base, with 17 bases spanning the gap. CDR3 loop: CASTKRGTWSYNEQFF. The CDR3, as DNA: TGTGCCAGCACCAAACGGGGCACTTGGTCCTACAATGAGCAGTTCTTC.

The sample holds many counts of this clonotype. This chain joins TRBV2 and TRBJ2-2, with 8 bases aligning to TRBD1. Germline CDR1 SNHLY, CDR2 FYNNEI. This CDR3 comprises 15 residues. The V gene end was trimmed by 5 bases and the J gene end by 5 bases; junction bases not matched to a gene: 7. The chain's CDR3 is CASSLDRVWTGELFF. CDR3 coding DNA: TGTGCCAGCAGTCTGGACAGGGTGTGGACCGGGGAGCTGTTTTTT.

This clonotype showed up just a few times. This chain joins TRBV27 and TRBJ1-2; 8 nucleotides agree with TRBD1. Germline V gene data show CDR1 as MNHEY and CDR2 as SMNVEV (reference sequence). Unmatched junction bases numbered 8, after V lost 4 bases and J lost 7 bases. The CDR3 spans 14 residues. CDR3 nucleotides: TGTGCCAGCAGTTGGGGGACCGGACAGGGTGGCTACACCTTC. Amino acid sequence: CASSWGTGQGGYTF.

With regard to this clonotype: It may be a read error: a sequence one base away is much more abundant. The chain combines TRBV6-5 with TRBJ1-1; TRBD1 is a possible D gene (5 bases). The CDR3 runs to 17 residues. The V end lost 4 bases, the J end lost 0 bases, and 18 bases lay between the germline ends. Germline assignment: CDR1 MNHEY and CDR2 SVGAGI. The CDR3 DNA sequence: TGTGCCAGCAGTTGTGAATTTGTTCGGGGCCTGAACACTGAAGCTTTCTTT. It is translated as CASSCEFVRGLNTEAFF.

This clonotype was picked up many times. The gene calls are TRBV6-1 and TRBJ1-2, with D possibly being TRBD1 (5 bases). The CDR3 runs to 15 residues. V lost 6 bases, J lost 0 bases, and 14 bases lay in between. Germline loops: CDR1 MNHNS, CDR2 SASEGT. The CDR3 spells CASRLDSRANYGYTF. DNA for the CDR3: TGTGCCAGCAGGCTAGACAGTCGAGCTAACTATGGCTACACCTTC.

This clonotype was recorded a few times. This chain joins TRBV7-8 and TRBJ1-5; D not resolved. The CDR3 contains 14 residues. V lost 3 bases and J 5 bases, leaving 11 bases between the germline ends. The V gene's germline CDR1 is SGHVS and CDR2 FQNEAQ. CDR3 nucleotide sequence: TGTGCCAGCAGCTTGGAGGGTTTTTATCAGCCCCAGCATTTT. The encoded protein is CASSLEGFYQPQHF. Full variable domain (rest looked up from reference TRBV7-8 and TRBJ1-5): GAGVSQSPRYKVAKRGQDVALRCDPISGHVSLFWYQQALGQGPEFLTYFQNEAQLDKSGLPSDRFFAERPEGSVSTLKIQRTQQEDSAVYLCASSLEGFYQPQHFGDGTRLSIL.

For this clonotype: Compared with germline, one end of the junction differs, possibly owing to a read error. The chain combines TRBV4-2 with TRBJ2-3; 10 nucleotides align to TRBD1. Germline CDR1 and CDR2: LGHNA and YNFKEQ. The CDR3 extends over 15 amino acids. CDR3 bases: TGTACCAGCAGAAGACAGGGGGCCTTCACAGATACACAGTATTTT. Residues: CTSRRQGAFTDTQYF.

The table lists this clonotype with many counts. The V call is TRBV5-1, the J call TRBJ2-2, with unresolved D. Germline values: CDR1 SGHRS, CDR2 YFSETQ. Trimming pared 0 bases from V and 3 bases from J, leaving 6 bases between. This CDR3 is 14 amino acids long. The CDR3 is CASSLEGYTGELFF. For the CDR3, the DNA is TGCGCCAGCAGCTTGGAGGGCTACACCGGGGAGCTGTTTTTT.

This clonotype was counted ten times or more. This chain connects TRBV4-2 to TRBJ1-3; D is unclear. Trimming removed 0 bases at V and 3 bases at J, with 6 bases between. The CDR3 spans 14 residues. The germline V gene encodes CDR1 LGHNA and CDR2 YNFKEQ. The chain's CDR3 is CASSQDDLGNTIYF. The DNA for the CDR3 is TGTGCCAGCAGCCAAGATGACCTTGGAAACACCATATATTTT.

This clonotype turned up a few times. The rearrangement links TRBV24-1 to TRBJ1-1; the D is unclear. Germline V gene sequence: CDR1 KGHDR, CDR2 SFDVKD. The CDR3 totals 16 residues. V lost 7 bases, J lost 1 base, and 18 bases lay in between. The CDR3 protein is CATRGSVVGGNTEAFF. The CDR3 DNA reads as TGTGCCACCAGGGGATCTGTCGTGGGCGGGAACACTGAAGCTTTCTTT.

This clonotype was recorded many times. V and J are TRBV29-1 and TRBJ1-5, with 9 bases matching TRBD1. Trimming removed 3 bases from V and 3 bases from J; junction bases left unmatched: 9. The CDR3 loop spans 16 amino acids. Germline assignment: CDR1 SQVTM and CDR2 ANQGSEA. CDR3 nucleotide sequence: TGCAGCGTTGATACGGACAGGGGCCGGTACAATCAGCCCCAGCATTTT. Residues: CSVDTDRGRYNQPQHF.